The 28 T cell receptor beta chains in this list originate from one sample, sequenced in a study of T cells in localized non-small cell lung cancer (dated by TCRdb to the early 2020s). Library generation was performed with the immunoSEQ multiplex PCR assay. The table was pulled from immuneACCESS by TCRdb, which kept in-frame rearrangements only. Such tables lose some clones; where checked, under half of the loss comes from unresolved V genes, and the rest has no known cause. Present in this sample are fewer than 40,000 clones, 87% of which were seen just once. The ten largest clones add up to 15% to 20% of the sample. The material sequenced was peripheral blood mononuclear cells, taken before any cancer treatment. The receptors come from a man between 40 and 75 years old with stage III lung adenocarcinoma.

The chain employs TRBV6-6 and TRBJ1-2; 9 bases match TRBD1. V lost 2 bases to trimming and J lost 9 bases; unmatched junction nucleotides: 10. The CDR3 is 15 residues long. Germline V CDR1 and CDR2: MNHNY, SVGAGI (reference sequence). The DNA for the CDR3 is TGTGCCAGCAGTTACGGACAGGGGAACTTTTACAGCTACACCTTC. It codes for CASSYGQGNFYSYTF.

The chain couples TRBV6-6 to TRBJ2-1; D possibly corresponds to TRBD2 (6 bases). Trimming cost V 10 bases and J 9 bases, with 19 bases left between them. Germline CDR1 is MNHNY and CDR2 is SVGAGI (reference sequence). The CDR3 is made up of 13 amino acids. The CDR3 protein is CATTLFGGTEQFF. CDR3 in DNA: TGTGCCACCACGCTTTTCGGGGGTACTGAGCAGTTCTTC.

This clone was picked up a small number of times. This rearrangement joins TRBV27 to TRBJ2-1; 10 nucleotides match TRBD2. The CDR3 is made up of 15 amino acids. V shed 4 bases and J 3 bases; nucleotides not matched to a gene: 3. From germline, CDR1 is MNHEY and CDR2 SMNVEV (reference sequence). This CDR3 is CASSSIAGGYNEQFF. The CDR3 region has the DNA TGTGCCAGCAGTTCTATAGCGGGGGGCTACAATGAGCAGTTCTTC.

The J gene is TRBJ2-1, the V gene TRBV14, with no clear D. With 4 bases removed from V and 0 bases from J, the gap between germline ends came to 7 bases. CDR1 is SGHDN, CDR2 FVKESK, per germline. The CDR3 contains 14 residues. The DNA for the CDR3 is TGTGCCAGCAGCCTGATCCGCTCCTACAATGAGCAGTTCTTC. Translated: CASSLIRSYNEQFF.

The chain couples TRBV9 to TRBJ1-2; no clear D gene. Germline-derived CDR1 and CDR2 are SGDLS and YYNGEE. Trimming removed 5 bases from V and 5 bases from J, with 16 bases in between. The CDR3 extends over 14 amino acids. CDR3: CASSRNLENYGYTF. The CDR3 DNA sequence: TGTGCCAGCAGTCGTAACTTGGAAAATTATGGCTACACCTTC.

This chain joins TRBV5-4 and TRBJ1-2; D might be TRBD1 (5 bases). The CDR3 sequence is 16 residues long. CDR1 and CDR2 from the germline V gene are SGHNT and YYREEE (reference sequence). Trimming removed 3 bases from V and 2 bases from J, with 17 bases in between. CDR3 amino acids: CASSSTGAGLNYGYTF. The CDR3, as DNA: TGTGCCAGCAGCTCGACTGGGGCAGGATTAAACTATGGCTACACCTTC.

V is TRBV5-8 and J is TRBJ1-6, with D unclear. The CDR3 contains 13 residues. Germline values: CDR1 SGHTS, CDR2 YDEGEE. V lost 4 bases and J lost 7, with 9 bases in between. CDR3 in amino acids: CASSRLPNSPLHF. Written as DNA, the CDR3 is TGTGCCAGCAGCCGACTACCCAATTCACCCCTCCACTTT.

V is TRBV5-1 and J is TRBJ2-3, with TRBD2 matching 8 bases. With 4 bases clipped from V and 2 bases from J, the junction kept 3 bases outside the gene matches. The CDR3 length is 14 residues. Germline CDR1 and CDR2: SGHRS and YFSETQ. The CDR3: CASSPGLATDTQYF. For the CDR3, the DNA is TGCGCCAGCAGCCCAGGACTAGCCACAGATACGCAGTATTTT.

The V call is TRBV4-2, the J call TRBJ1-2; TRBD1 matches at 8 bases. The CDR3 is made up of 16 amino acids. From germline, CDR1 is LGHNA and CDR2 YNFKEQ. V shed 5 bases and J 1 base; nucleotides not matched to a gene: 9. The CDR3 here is CASSIRGRGNNYGYTF. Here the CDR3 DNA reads TGTGCCAGCAGCATCAGGGGGCGTGGAAATAACTATGGCTACACCTTC.

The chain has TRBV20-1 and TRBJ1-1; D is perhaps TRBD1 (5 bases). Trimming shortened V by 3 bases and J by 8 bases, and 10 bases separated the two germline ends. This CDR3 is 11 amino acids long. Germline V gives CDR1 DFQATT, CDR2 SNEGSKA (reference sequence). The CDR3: CSASPGREAFF. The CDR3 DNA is TGCAGTGCTAGCCCGGGACGGGAAGCTTTCTTT.

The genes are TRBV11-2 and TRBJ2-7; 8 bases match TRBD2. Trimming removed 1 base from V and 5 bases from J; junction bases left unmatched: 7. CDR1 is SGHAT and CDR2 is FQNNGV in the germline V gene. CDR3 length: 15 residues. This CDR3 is CASSLVSGGLNEQYF. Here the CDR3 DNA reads TGTGCCAGCAGCTTAGTAAGCGGGGGCTTGAACGAGCAGTACTTC.

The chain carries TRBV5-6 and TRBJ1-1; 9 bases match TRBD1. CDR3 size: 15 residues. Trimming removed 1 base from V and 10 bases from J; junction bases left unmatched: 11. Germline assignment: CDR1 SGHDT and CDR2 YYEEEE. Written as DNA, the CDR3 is TGTGCCAGCAGCTTGATGGGACAGGGTTTGGGGGCAGCTTTCTTT. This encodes CASSLMGQGLGAAFF.

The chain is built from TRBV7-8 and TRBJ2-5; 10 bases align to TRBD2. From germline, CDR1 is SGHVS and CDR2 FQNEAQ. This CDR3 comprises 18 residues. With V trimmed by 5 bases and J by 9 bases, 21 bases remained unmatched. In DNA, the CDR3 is TGTGCCAGCAGCCGTGGGGGACTAGCGAAAAGCCCGCAAGGGGCCCAGTACTTC. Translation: CASSRGGLAKSPQGAQYF.

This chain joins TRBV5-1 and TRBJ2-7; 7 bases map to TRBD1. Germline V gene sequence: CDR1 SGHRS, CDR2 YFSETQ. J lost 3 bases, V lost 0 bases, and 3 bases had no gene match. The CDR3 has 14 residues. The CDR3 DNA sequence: TGCGCCAGCAGCTTGGCCGGGACAGTCTACGAGCAGTACTTC. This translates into CASSLAGTVYEQYF.

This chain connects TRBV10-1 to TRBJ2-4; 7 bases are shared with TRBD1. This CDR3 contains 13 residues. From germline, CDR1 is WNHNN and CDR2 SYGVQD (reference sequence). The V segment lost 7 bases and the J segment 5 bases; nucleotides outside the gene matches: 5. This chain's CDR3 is CASTIGQENIQYF. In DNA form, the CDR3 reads TGCGCCAGCACCATCGGACAGGAAAACATTCAGTACTTC.

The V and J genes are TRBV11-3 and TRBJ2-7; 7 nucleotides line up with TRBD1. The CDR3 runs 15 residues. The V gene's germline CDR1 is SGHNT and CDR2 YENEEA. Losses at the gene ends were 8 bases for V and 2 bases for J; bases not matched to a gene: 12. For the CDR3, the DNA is TGTGCCAGCCTAAACCGACAGGGCAGCACCTACGAGCAGTACTTC. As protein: CASLNRQGSTYEQYF.

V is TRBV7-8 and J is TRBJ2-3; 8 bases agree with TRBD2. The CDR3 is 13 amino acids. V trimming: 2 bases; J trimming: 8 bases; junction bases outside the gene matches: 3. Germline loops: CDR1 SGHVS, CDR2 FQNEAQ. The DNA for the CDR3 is TGTGCCAGCAGCTTATCGGCGGGGGGTACGCAGTATTTT. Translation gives CASSLSAGGTQYF.

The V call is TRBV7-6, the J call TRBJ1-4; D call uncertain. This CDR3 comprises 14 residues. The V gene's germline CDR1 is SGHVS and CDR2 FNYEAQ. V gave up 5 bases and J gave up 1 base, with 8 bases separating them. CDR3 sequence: CASSPQLTNEKLFF. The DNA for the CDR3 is TGTGCCAGCAGCCCACAGTTAACTAATGAAAAACTGTTTTTT.

The CDR3 sequence: CASSDPSLTNTGELFF. The CDR3 DNA is TGTGCCAGTAGTGATCCTAGTCTGACGAACACCGGGGAGCTGTTTTTT. The chain links TRBV19 to TRBJ2-2, with D unresolved. Trimming took off 5 bases at V and 0 bases at J, with 13 bases between the two ends. The CDR3 is made up of 16 amino acids. Germline-derived CDR1 and CDR2 are LNHDA and SQIVND (reference sequence).

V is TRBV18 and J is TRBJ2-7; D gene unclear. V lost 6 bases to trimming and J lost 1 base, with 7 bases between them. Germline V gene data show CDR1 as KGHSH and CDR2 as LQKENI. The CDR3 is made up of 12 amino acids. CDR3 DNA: TGTGCCAGCTCCCAGGATTCCTACGAGCAGTACTTC. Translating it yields CASSQDSYEQYF.

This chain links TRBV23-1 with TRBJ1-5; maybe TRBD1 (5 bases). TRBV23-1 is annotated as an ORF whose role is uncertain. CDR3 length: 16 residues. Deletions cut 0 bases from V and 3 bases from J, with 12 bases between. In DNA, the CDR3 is TGCGCCAGCAGTCAATCGGGGGTGTTAAACAATCAGCCCCAGCATTTT. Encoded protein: CASSQSGVLNNQPQHF.

DNA of the CDR3: TGTGCCAGCAGTCGGACAGGGAATGGCAATCAGCCCCAGCATTTT. Its translation: CASSRTGNGNQPQHF. The V and J genes are TRBV28 and TRBJ1-5; TRBD1 matches 8 bases. With V trimmed by 5 bases and J by 2 bases, 5 bases remained unmatched. This CDR3 comprises 15 residues. The V gene's germline CDR1 is MDHEN and CDR2 SYDVKM. The full variable domain, with the rest looked up from reference TRBV28 and TRBJ1-5, is DVKVTQSSRYLVKRTGEKVFLECVQDMDHENMFWYRQDPGLGLRLIYFSYDVKMKEKGDIPEGYSVSREKKERFSLILESASTNQTSMYLCASSRTGNGNQPQHFGDGTRLSIL.

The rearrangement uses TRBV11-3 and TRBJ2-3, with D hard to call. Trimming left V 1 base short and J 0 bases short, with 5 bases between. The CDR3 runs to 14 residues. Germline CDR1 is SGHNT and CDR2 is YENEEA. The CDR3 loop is CASSLGRSTDTQYF. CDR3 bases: TGTGCCAGCAGCTTAGGCCGGAGCACAGATACGCAGTATTTT.

The CDR3 DNA reads TGTGCCAGCAGCTTATTTTCTACGTCAGGATTTGGAAATTCACCCCTCCACTTT. Translation: CASSLFSTSGFGNSPLHF. The chain combines TRBV7-2 with TRBJ1-6; D not resolved. The V end lost 2 bases, the J end lost 7 bases, and 21 bases lay between the germline ends. This CDR3 is 18 amino acids long. CDR1 and CDR2 (germline): SGHTA, FQGNSA.

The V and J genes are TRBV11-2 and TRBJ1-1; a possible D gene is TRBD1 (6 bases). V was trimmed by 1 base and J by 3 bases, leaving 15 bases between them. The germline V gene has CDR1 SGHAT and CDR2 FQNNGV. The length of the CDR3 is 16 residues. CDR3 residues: CASSLGGPGSHTEAFF. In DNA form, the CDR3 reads TGTGCCAGCAGCTTAGGGGGGCCAGGTAGTCACACTGAAGCTTTCTTT.

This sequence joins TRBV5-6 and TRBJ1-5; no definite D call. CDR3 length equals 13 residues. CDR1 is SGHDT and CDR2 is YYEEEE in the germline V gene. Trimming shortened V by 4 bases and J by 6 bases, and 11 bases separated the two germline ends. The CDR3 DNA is TGTGCCAGCAGCGGGAATTCGGGTCAGCCCCAGCATTTT. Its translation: CASSGNSGQPQHF.

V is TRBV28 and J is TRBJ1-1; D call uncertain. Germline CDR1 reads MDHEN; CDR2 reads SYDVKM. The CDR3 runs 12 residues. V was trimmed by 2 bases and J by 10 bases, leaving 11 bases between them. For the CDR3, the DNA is TGTGCCAGCAGTTTAAGTGGGAAAGCAGCTTTCTTT. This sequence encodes CASSLSGKAAFF.

In DNA, the CDR3 is TGTGCCAGCAGTGCGGGGGGCGGGGACTATGGCTACACCTTC. Amino acids: CASSAGGGDYGYTF. This chain uses TRBV6-1 with TRBJ1-2; D is possibly TRBD1 (6 bases). The CDR3 runs to 14 residues. V lost 4 bases to trimming and J lost 3 bases, with 12 bases between them. Germline V CDR1 and CDR2: MNHNS, SASEGT.